The 24 T cell receptor beta chains below come from one sample, sequenced in a study of STAT3 mutations in large granular lymphocyte leukemia. Overall study findings and caveats: At least one immunodominant TCR beta clonotype appeared in every T-cell large granular lymphocyte leukemia patient.

The antigens these receptors bind are not known. Produced via immunoSEQ multiplex PCR; TCRdb's table is partial and in-frame only. The data contain approximately 43,000 clones, about 81% of them singletons. The source material was PBMCs. These receptors came from a human donor with T large granular lymphocyte leukemia. Some clones in this sample may be carry-over from other donors' samples.

This chain joins TRBV18 and TRBJ2-5; 7 nucleotides agree with TRBD2. Germline loops: CDR1 KGHSH, CDR2 LQKENI. The CDR3 sequence is 16 residues long. The V and J ends lost 2 bases and 1 base, in that order; junction bases with no gene match: 7. CDR3 DNA: TGTGCCAGCTCACCAGGGGGGAGGGACCTCCAAGAGACCCAGTACTTC. Amino acid sequence: CASSPGGRDLQETQYF.

The J gene is TRBJ1-6, the V gene TRBV15; D gene ambiguous. Per germline, CDR1 LNHNV and CDR2 YYDKDF (reference sequence). V lost 8 bases and J lost 0, with 11 bases in between. The CDR3 length is 15 residues. The CDR3, as DNA: TGTGCCACCTCCCCCCGGAGCTCCTATAATTCACCCCTCCACTTT. As protein: CATSPRSSYNSPLHF.

This clone is a singleton in its sample. V and J are TRBV29-1 and TRBJ2-5; D ambiguous. This CDR3 has 12 amino acids. Germline CDR1 and CDR2: SQVTM and ANQGSEA. V was clipped by 1 base and J by 3 bases, with 6 bases between them. The CDR3 region has the DNA TGCAGCGTTGAAGGGCTCAAAGAGACCCAGTACTTC. Protein: CSVEGLKETQYF.

The chain joins TRBV2 to TRBJ1-1, with D tentatively TRBD1 (5 bases). CDR1 is SNHLY and CDR2 is FYNNEI in the germline V gene. V was trimmed by 1 base and J by 8 bases, leaving 8 bases between them. This CDR3 is 12 amino acids long. In DNA form, the CDR3 reads TGTGCCAGCAGTGAAGGGGGGATCGAAGCTTTCTTT. This gives the protein CASSEGGIEAFF.

This clone was counted a single time. This sequence joins TRBV5-4 and TRBJ1-3, with D possibly TRBD1 on 6 matching bases. Germline assignment: CDR1 SGHNT and CDR2 YYREEE (reference sequence). The CDR3 totals 14 residues. V lost 5 bases to trimming and J lost 0 bases, with 9 bases between them. The chain's CDR3 is CASRQGLSGNTIYF. In DNA form, the CDR3 reads TGTGCCAGCAGACAGGGACTCTCTGGAAACACCATATATTTT. Full variable domain (rest looked up from reference TRBV5-4 and TRBJ1-3): ETGVTQSPTHLIKTRGQQVTLRCSSQSGHNTVSWYQQALGQGPQFIFQYYREEENGRGNFPPRFSGLQFPNYSSELNVNALELDDSALYLCASRQGLSGNTIYFGEGSWLTVV.

The CDR3 nucleotides are TGTGCCAGCAGCTTAGTCCCACTAGCGGGGGGCCAAGAGACCCAGTACTTC. Protein: CASSLVPLAGGQETQYF. The chain is built from TRBV13 and TRBJ2-5; 12 bases line up with TRBD2. J was trimmed by 1 base and V by 1 base; bases with no gene match: 4. CDR3 length equals 17 residues. Looked up from germline, CDR1 is PRHDT and CDR2 is FYEKMQ (reference sequence).

V and J are TRBV19 and TRBJ1-5; D is perhaps TRBD1 (6 bases). Trimming removed 6 bases from V and 7 bases from J, with 13 bases in between. CDR3 length: 13 residues. Germline CDR1 and CDR2: LNHDA and SQIVND (reference sequence). CDR3 loop: CASRGQVRQPQHF. In nucleotides, the CDR3 is TGTGCCAGTAGGGGACAAGTAAGACAGCCCCAGCATTTT.

Concerning this clone: A read error may account for a junction end that differs from germline. CDR3 nucleotide sequence: TGTGCCAGCAGTTCCCTGACAGGCTTACCCCCCTACGAGCAGTACTTC. This sequence encodes CASSSLTGLPPYEQYF. The chain joins TRBV10-3 to TRBJ2-7; D may be TRBD1 (6 bases). Germline V gene data show CDR1 as ENHRY and CDR2 as SYGVKD. The CDR3 extends over 16 amino acids.

The sample holds one count of this clone. This chain uses TRBV30 with TRBJ1-6; a possible D gene is TRBD1 (5 bases). The CDR3 runs to 12 residues. The ends were cut back, 1 base at V and 7 bases at J, with 5 bases in the middle. CDR1 and CDR2 from the germline V gene are GTSNPN and SVGIG (reference sequence). The CDR3 sequence is CAWSGQNSPLHF. The CDR3 region has the DNA TGTGCCTGGAGTGGACAGAATTCACCCCTCCACTTT.

The chain recombines TRBV4-2 with TRBJ1-2, with 9 bases fitting TRBD1. This CDR3 comprises 13 residues. J was trimmed by 6 bases and V by 7 bases; bases with no gene match: 6. Germline V CDR1 and CDR2: LGHNA, YNFKEQ. CDR3 in DNA: TGTGCCAGCACCCGGACAGGGGTTCATGGCTACACCTTC. Its translation: CASTRTGVHGYTF.

The gene calls are TRBV5-1 and TRBJ2-5; D possibly matches TRBD1 or TRBD2 (7 bases each). Germline V gene data show CDR1 as SGHRS and CDR2 as YFSETQ. V shed 0 bases and J shed 4 bases, with 13 bases lying between them. The CDR3 extends over 15 amino acids. The chain's CDR3 is CASSLGQGGRETQYF. The CDR3 DNA sequence: TGCGCCAGCAGCTTGGGACAGGGAGGGAGAGAGACCCAGTACTTC. Drawing the rest from reference TRBV5-1 and TRBJ2-5, the complete variable domain is KAGVTQTPRYLIKTRGQQVTLSCSPISGHRSVSWYQQTPGQGLQFLFEYFSETQRNKGNFPGRFSGRQFSNSRSEMNVSTLELGDSALYLCASSLGQGGRETQYFGPGTRLLVL.

The chain couples TRBV4-2 to TRBJ2-3, with TRBD2 identical over 7 bases. The CDR3 totals 18 residues. With 5 bases clipped from V and 1 base from J, the junction kept 15 bases outside the gene matches. Germline assignment: CDR1 LGHNA and CDR2 YNFKEQ. The CDR3 coding sequence is TGTGCCAGCAGCGCAACTCTTACGGCGGCGGGGGGCACAGATACGCAGTATTTT. Translated, it gives CASSATLTAAGGTDTQYF.

This chain joins TRBV5-1 and TRBJ1-2, with TRBD1 identical over 11 bases. V shed 1 base and J 3 bases; nucleotides not matched to a gene: 5. The germline CDR1 and CDR2 sequences are SGHRS and YFSETQ. The CDR3 is made up of 16 amino acids. This CDR3 reads CASSLSPGQGDYGYTF. Here the CDR3 DNA reads TGCGCCAGCAGCTTGTCTCCGGGACAGGGGGACTATGGCTACACCTTC.

This clone was recorded a few times. The V call is TRBV9, the J call TRBJ1-2; D uncertain. Germline-derived CDR1 and CDR2 are SGDLS and YYNGEE. Trimming stripped 4 bases from V and 1 base from J, with 11 bases between. The CDR3 covers 14 residues. DNA of the CDR3: TGTGCCAGCAGCCTATGGACGGTTAACTATGGCTACACCTTC. This codes for CASSLWTVNYGYTF.

The chain couples TRBV5-1 to TRBJ2-3; 13 nucleotides match TRBD2. The CDR3 consists of 16 residues. With 2 bases clipped from V and 5 bases from J, the junction kept 5 bases outside the gene matches. Per germline, CDR1 SGHRS and CDR2 YFSETQ. Written as DNA, the CDR3 is TGCGCCAGCAGCTTTGGGACTAGCGGGGCGAAAGATACGCAGTATTTT. This encodes CASSFGTSGAKDTQYF.

V usage is TRBV18 and J usage is TRBJ2-1; possibly TRBD1 for D (6 bases). CDR1 is KGHSH, CDR2 LQKENI, per germline. V was shortened by 4 bases and J by 10 bases, with 14 bases between the two germline ends. CDR3 length: 13 amino acids. CDR3 protein: CASSRLDSKEQFF. The CDR3, as DNA: TGTGCCAGCTCACGATTGGACAGTAAGGAGCAGTTCTTC.

The V gene is TRBV11-2, the J gene TRBJ1-2; D gene uncertain. V was cut by 4 bases and J by 5 bases, with 5 bases left in between. CDR1 and CDR2 (germline): SGHAT, FQNNGV. CDR3 size: 11 residues. CDR3 residues: CASSSDYGYTF. The DNA of the CDR3 is TGTGCCAGCAGCTCTGATTATGGCTACACCTTC.

This clone was seen more than once but under ten times. The chain carries TRBV5-1 and TRBJ1-5, with D possibly being TRBD1 (5 bases). Between the trimmed V and J ends, which lost 2 bases and 7 bases, there was a span of 10 bases. Germline V lookup: CDR1 SGHRS, CDR2 YFSETQ. CDR3 length: 13 residues. CDR3 sequence (DNA): TGCGCCAGCAGCTTCCTTTGGGGGCAGCCCCAGCATTTT. Its translation is CASSFLWGQPQHF.

The J gene is TRBJ2-1, the V gene TRBV5-1, with TRBD2 identical over 9 bases. V gave up 0 bases and J gave up 9 bases; unmatched junction bases: 7. The germline V gene encodes CDR1 SGHRS and CDR2 YFSETQ. The CDR3 loop spans 15 amino acids. CDR3 sequence: CASSLGGGAHSEQFF. DNA for the CDR3: TGCGCCAGCAGCTTGGGCGGGGGGGCGCACAGTGAGCAGTTCTTC.

This rearrangement joins TRBV6-1 to TRBJ2-1, with 15 bases aligning to TRBD2. The CDR3 contains 15 residues. J was trimmed by 5 bases and V by 6 bases; bases with no gene match: 2. Germline values: CDR1 MNHNS, CDR2 SASEGT. The CDR3 reads CASSGLAGGNNEQFF. CDR3 in DNA: TGTGCCAGCAGCGGACTAGCGGGGGGGAACAATGAGCAGTTCTTC.

J is TRBJ2-3 and V is TRBV19; 9 positions agree with TRBD1. The CDR3 contains 16 residues. Germline V gives CDR1 LNHDA, CDR2 SQIVND (reference sequence). V lost 5 bases to trimming and J lost 1 base; unmatched junction nucleotides: 7. The CDR3 is CASSHPRDRGTDTQYF. In DNA form, the CDR3 reads TGTGCCAGTAGTCACCCCCGGGACAGGGGCACAGATACGCAGTATTTT.

The chain joins TRBV5-8 to TRBJ2-4, with 8 bases identical to TRBD1. In germline, CDR1 is SGHTS, CDR2 YDEGEE. With 4 bases clipped from V and 7 bases from J, the junction kept 10 bases outside the gene matches. The CDR3 has 15 amino acids. The CDR3 is CASSAGWQGANIQYF. In nucleotides, the CDR3 is TGTGCCAGCAGCGCCGGATGGCAGGGGGCTAACATTCAGTACTTC.

The V call is TRBV2, the J call TRBJ2-2; D is possibly TRBD2 (6 bases). With 6 bases removed from V and 4 bases from J, the gap between germline ends came to 9 bases. Germline values: CDR1 SNHLY, CDR2 FYNNEI. This CDR3 contains 13 residues. CDR3 sequence (DNA): TGTGCCAGCAGACTAGCTTCCACCGGGGAGCTGTTTTTT. It encodes CASRLASTGELFF.

This clone turned up a few times. V usage is TRBV5-1 and J usage is TRBJ2-5; no clear D gene. The germline V and J ends were trimmed by 2 bases and 3 bases, with 5 bases remaining between them. Germline loops: CDR1 SGHRS, CDR2 YFSETQ. The CDR3 is 12 amino acids. Here the CDR3 reads CASSFGEETQYF. DNA of the CDR3: TGCGCCAGCAGCTTCGGAGAAGAGACCCAGTACTTC.